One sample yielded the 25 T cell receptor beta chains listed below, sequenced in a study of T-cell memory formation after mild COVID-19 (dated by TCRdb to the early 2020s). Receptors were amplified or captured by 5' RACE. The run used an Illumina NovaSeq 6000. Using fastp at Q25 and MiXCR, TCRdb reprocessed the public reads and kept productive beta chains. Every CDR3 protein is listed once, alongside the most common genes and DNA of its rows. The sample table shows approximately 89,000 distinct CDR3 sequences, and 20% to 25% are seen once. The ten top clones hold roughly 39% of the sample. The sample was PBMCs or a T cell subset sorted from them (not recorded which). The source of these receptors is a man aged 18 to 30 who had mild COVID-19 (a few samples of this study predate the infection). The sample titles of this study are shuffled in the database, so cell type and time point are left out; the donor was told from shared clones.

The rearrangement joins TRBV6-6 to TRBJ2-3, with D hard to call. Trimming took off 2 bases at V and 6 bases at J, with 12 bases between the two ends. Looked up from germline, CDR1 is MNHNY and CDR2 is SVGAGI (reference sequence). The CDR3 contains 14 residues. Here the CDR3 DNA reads TGTGCCAGCAGTTACCTCCTGATGGGCGATACGCAGTATTTT. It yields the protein CASSYLLMGDTQYF.

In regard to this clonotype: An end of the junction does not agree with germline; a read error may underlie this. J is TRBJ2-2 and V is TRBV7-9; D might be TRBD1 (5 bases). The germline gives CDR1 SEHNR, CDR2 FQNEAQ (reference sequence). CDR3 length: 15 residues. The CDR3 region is CARSSYAGRTGELFF. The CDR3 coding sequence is TGTGCCAGAAGCTCCTACGCAGGGCGCACCGGGGAGCTGTTTTTT.

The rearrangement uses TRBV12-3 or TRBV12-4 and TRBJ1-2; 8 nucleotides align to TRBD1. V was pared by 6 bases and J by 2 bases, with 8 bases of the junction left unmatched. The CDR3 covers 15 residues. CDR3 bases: TGTGCCAGCAGCCTCAAGGGACAGGTGAACTATGGCTACACCTTC. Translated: CASSLKGQVNYGYTF.

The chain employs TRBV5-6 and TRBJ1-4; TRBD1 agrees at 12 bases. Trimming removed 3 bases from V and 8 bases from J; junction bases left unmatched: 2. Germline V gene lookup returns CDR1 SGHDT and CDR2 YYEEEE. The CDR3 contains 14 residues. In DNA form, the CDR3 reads TGTGCCAGCAGCTCCGGGACAGGGGGCGAAAAACTGTTTTTT. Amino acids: CASSSGTGGEKLFF.

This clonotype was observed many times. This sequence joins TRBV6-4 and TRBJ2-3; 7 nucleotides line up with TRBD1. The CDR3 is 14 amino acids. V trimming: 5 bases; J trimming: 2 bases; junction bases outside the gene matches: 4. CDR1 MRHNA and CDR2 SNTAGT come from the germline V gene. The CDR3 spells CASSRTGSTDTQYF. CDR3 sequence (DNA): TGTGCCAGCAGTCGGACAGGCTCCACAGATACGCAGTATTTT.

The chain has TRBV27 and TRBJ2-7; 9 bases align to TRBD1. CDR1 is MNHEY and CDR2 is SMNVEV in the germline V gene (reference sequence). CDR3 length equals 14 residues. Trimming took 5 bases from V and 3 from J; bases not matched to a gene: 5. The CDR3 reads CASSPGTGLYEQYF. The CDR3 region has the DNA TGTGCCAGCAGTCCGGGGACAGGGCTCTACGAGCAGTACTTC.

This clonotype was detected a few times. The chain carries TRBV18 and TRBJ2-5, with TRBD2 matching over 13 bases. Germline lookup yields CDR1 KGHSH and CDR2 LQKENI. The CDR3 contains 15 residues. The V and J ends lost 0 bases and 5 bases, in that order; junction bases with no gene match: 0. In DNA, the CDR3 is TGTGCCAGCTCACCACCGACTAGCGGGGGGGAGACCCAGTACTTC. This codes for CASSPPTSGGETQYF.

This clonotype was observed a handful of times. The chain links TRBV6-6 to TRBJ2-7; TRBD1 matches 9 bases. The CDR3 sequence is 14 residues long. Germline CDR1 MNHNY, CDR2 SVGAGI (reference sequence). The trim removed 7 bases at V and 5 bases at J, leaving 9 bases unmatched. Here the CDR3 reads CASTSTGGINEQYF. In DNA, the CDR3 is TGTGCCAGCACCTCGACAGGGGGGATCAACGAGCAGTACTTC.

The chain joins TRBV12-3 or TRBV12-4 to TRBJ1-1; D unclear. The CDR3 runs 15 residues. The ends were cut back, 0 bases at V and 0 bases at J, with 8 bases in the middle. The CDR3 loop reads CASSLADGLNTEAFF. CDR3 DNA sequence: TGTGCCAGCAGTTTAGCGGACGGGCTGAACACTGAAGCTTTCTTT.

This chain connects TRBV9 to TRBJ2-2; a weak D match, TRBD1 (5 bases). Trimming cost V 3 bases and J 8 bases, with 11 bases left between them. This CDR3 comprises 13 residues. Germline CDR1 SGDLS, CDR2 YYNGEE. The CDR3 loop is CASSEDIPGELFF. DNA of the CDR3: TGTGCCAGCAGCGAGGACATTCCAGGGGAGCTGTTTTTT.

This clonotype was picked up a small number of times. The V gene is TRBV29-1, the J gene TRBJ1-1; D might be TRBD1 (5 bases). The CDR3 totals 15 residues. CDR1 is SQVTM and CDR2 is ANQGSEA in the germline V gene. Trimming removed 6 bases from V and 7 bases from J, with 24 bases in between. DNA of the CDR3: TGCAGCGTGTCAGAAGTGTCTAGGGGATCGATTGAAGCTTTCTTT. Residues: CSVSEVSRGSIEAFF.

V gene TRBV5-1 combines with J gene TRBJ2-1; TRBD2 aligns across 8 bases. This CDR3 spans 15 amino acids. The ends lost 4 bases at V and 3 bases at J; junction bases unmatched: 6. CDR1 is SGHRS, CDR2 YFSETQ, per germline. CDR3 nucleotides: TGCGCCAGCAGCCCGGATACTAGCGGCTACAATGAGCAGTTCTTC. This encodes CASSPDTSGYNEQFF.

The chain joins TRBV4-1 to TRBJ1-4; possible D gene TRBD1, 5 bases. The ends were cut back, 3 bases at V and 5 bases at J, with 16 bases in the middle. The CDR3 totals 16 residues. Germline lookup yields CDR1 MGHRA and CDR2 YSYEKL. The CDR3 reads CASSQGRGTENEKLFF. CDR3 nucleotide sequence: TGCGCCAGCAGCCAGGGCCGCGGGACGGAGAATGAAAAACTGTTTTTT.

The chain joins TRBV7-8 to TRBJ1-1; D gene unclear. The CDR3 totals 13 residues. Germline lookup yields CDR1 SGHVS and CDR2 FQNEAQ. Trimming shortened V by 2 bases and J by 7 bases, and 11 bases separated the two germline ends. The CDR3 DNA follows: TGTGCCAGCAGCTTAAAGCGGTTGAGTGAAGCTTTCTTT. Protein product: CASSLKRLSEAFF.

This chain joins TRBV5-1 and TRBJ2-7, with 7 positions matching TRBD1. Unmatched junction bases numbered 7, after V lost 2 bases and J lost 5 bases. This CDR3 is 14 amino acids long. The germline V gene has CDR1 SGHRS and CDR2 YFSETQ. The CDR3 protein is CASSLLDRDHEQYV. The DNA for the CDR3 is TGCGCCAGCAGCTTACTCGACAGGGACCACGAGCAGTACGTC.

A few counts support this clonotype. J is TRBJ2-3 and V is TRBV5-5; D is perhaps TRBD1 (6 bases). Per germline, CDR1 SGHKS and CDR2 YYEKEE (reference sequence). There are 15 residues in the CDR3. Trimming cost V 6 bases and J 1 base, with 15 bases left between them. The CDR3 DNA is TGTGCCAGCAAATCGGGTAGACAGGGCACAGATACGCAGTATTTT. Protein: CASKSGRQGTDTQYF.

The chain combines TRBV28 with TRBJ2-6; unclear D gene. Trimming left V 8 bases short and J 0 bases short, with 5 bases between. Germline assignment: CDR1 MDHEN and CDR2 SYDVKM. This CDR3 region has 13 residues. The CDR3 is CASQASGANVLTF. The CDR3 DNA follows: TGTGCCAGCCAGGCCTCTGGGGCCAACGTCCTGACTTTC.

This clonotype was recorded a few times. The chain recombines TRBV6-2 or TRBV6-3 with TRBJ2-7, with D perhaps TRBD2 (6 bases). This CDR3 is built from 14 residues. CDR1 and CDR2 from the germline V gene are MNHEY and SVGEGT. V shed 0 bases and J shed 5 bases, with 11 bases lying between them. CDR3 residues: CASSYSAGPHEQYF. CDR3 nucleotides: TGTGCCAGCAGTTACTCTGCGGGGCCCCACGAGCAGTACTTC.

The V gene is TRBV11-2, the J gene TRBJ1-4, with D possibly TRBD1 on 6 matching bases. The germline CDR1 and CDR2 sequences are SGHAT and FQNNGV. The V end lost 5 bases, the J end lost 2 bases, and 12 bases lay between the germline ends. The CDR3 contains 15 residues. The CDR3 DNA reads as TGTGCCAGCAGCACCACAGGGACGACTAATGAAAAACTGTTTTTT. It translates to CASSTTGTTNEKLFF.

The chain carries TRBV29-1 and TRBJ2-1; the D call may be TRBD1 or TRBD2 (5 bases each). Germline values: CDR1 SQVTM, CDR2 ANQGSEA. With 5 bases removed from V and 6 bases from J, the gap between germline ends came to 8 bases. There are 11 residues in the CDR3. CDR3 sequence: CSVRDVNEQFF. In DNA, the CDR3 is TGCAGCGTTCGGGACGTCAATGAGCAGTTCTTC.

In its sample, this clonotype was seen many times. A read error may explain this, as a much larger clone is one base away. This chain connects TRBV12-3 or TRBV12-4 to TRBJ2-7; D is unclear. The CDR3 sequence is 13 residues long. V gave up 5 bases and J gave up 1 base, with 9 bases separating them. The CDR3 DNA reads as TGTGCCAGCAGTCCCGGGCCATCCTACGAGCAGTACGTC. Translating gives CASSPGPSYEQYV.

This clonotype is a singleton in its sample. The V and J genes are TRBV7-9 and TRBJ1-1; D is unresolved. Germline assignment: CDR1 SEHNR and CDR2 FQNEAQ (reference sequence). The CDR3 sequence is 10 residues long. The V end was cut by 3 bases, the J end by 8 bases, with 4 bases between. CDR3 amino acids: CASSFGEAFF. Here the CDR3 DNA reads TGTGCCAGCAGCTTTGGAGAAGCTTTCTTT.

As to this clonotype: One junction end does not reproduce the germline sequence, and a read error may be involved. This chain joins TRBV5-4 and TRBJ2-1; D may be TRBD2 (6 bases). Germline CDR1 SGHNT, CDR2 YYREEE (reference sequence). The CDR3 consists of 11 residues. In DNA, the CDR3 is TGTGCCAGCAGCCGGACCAACGGGGAGGTCTTC. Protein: CASSRTNGEVF.

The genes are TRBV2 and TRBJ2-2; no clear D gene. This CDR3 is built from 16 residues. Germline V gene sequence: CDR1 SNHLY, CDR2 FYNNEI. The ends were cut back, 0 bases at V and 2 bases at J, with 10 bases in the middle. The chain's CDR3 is CASSEAGRTNTGELFF. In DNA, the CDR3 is TGTGCCAGCAGTGAAGCCGGCAGAACAAACACCGGGGAGCTGTTTTTT.

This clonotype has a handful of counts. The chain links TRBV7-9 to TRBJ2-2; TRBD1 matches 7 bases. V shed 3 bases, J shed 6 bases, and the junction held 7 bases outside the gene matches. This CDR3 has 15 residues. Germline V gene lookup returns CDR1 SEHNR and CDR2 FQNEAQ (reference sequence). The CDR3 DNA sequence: TGTGCCAGCAGCTTTGGGGACAGATGGTCCGGGGAGCTGTTTTTT. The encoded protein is CASSFGDRWSGELFF.